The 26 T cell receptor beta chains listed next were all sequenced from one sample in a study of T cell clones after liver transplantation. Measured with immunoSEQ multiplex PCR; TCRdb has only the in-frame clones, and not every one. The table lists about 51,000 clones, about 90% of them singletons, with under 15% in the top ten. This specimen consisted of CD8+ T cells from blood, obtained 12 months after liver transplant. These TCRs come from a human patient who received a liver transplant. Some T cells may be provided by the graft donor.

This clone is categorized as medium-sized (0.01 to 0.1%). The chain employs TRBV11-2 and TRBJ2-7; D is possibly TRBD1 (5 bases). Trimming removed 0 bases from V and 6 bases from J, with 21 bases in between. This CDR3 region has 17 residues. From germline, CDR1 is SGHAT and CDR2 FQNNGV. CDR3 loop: CASSLEAVGASVGEQYF. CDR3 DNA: TGTGCCAGCAGCTTAGAGGCGGTTGGGGCCAGCGTGGGCGAGCAGTACTTC.

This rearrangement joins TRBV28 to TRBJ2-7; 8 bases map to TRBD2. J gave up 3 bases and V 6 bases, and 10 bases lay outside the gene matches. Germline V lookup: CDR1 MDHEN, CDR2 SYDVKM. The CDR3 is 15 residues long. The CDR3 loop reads CASSAGGSGSYEQYF. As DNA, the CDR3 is TGTGCCAGCAGCGCCGGGGGGAGCGGGAGCTACGAGCAGTACTTC.

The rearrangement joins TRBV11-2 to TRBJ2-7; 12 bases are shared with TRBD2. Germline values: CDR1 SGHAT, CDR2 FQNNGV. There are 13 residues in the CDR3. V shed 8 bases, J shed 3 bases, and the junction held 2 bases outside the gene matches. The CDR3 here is CASRLAGVYEQYF. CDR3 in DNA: TGTGCCAGCCGACTAGCGGGAGTCTACGAGCAGTACTTC.

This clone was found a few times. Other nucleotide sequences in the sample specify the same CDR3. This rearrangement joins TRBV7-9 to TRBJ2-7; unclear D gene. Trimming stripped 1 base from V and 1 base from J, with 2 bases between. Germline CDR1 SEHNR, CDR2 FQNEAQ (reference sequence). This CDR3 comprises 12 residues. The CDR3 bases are TGTGCCAGCAGCTTAGGGTCCTACGAGCAGTACTTC. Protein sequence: CASSLGSYEQYF.

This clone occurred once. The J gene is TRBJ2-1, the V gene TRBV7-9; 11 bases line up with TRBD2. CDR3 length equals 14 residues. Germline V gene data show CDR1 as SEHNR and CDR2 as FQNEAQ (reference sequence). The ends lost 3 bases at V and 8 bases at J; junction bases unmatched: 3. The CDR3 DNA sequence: TGTGCCAGCAGCTTGGGACTAGCGGATGATGAGCAGTTCTTC. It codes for CASSLGLADDEQFF.

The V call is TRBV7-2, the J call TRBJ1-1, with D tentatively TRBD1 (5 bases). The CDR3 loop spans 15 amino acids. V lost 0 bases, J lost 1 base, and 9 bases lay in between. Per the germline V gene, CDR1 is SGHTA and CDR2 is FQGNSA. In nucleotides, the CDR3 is TGTGCCAGCAGCTTAGCCCAGGGTTGGAACACTGAAGCTTTCTTT. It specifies CASSLAQGWNTEAFF. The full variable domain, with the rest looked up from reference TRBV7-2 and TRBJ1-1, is GAGVSQSPSNKVTEKGKDVELRCDPISGHTALYWYRQSLGQGLEFLIYFQGNSAPDKSGLPSDRFSAERTGGSVSTLTIQRTQQEDSAVYLCASSLAQGWNTEAFFGQGTRLTVV.

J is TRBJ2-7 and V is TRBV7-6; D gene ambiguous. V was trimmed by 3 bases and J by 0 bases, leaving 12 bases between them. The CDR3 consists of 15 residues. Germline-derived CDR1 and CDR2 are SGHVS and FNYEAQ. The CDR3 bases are TGTGCCAGCAGCTTCGGTCTACCTAGCTCCTACGAGCAGTACTTC. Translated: CASSFGLPSSYEQYF. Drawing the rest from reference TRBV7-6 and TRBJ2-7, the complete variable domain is GAGVSQSPRYKVTKRGQDVALRCDPISGHVSLYWYRQALGQGPEFLTYFNYEAQQDKSGLPNDRFSAERPEGSISTLTIQRTEQRDSAMYRCASSFGLPSSYEQYFGPGTRLTVT.

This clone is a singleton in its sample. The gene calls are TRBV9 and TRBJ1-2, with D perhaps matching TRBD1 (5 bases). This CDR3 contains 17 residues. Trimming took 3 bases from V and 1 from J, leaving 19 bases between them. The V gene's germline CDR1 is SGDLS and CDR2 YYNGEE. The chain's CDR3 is CASSGWDPWTDNYGYTF. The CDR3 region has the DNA TGTGCCAGCAGCGGATGGGACCCCTGGACCGATAACTATGGCTACACCTTC.

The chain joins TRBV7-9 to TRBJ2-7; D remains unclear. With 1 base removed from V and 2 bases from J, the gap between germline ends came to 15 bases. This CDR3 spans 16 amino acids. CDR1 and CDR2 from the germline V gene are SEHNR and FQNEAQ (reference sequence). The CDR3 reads CASSLVGPRIPYEQYF. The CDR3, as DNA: TGTGCCAGCAGCTTAGTTGGGCCTCGGATCCCCTACGAGCAGTACTTC. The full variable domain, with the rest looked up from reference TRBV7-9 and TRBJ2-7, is DTGVSQNPRHKITKRGQNVTFRCDPISEHNRLYWYRQTLGQGPEFLTYFQNEAQLEKSRLLSDRFSAERPKGSFSTLEIQRTEQGDSAMYLCASSLVGPRIPYEQYFGPGTRLTVT.

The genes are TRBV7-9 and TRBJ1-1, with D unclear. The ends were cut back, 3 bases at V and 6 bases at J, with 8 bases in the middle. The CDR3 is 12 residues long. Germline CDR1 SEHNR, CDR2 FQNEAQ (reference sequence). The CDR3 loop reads CASSFIVAEAFF. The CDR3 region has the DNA TGTGCCAGCAGCTTCATCGTCGCTGAAGCTTTCTTT.

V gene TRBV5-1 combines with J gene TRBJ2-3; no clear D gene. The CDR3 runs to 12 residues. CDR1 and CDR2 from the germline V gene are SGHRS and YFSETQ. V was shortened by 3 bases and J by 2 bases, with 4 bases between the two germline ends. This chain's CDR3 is CASSSYTDTQYF. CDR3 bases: TGCGCCAGCAGCTCATACACAGATACGCAGTATTTT.

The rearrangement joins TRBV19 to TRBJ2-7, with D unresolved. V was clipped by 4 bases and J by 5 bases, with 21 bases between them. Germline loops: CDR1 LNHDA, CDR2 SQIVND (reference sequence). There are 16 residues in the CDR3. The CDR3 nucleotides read TGTGCCAGTAGTACTTTCCAAAGCCCCGCTTTTGACGAGCAGTACTTC. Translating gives CASSTFQSPAFDEQYF.

In nucleotides, the CDR3 is TGTGCCTGGATCCTTGAGGGAGCAGGGCGGAAGGGCGAGCAGTACTTC. As protein: CAWILEGAGRKGEQYF. J is TRBJ2-7 and V is TRBV30, with D possibly being TRBD1 or TRBD2 (5 bases each). The CDR3 totals 16 residues. V lost 4 bases and J lost 6, with 25 bases in between. Germline values: CDR1 GTSNPN, CDR2 SVGIG (reference sequence). Together with reference TRBV30 and TRBJ2-7, the CDR3 gives the full variable domain: SQTIHQWPATLVQPVGSPLSLECTVEGTSNPNLYWYRQAAGRGLQLLFYSVGIGQISSEVPQNLSASRPQDRQFILSSKKLLLSDSGFYLCAWILEGAGRKGEQYFGPGTRLTVT.

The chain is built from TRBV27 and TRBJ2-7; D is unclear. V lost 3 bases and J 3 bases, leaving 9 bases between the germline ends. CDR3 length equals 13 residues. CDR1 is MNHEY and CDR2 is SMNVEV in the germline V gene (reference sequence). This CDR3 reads CASSFGPHYEQYF. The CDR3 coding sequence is TGTGCCAGCAGTTTTGGACCCCACTACGAGCAGTACTTC.

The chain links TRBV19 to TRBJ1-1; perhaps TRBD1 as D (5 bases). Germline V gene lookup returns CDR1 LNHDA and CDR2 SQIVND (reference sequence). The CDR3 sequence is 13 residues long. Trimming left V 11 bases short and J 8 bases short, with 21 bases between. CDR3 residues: CAVGPAAGLEAFF. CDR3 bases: TGTGCCGTAGGACCGGCCGCAGGGCTCGAAGCTTTCTTT.

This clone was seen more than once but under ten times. CDR3 sequence: CASSLKGYYGYTF. CDR3 nucleotide sequence: TGTGCCAGCAGCTTAAAGGGGTACTATGGCTACACCTTC. V usage is TRBV11-2 and J usage is TRBJ1-2, with D possibly TRBD1 on 5 matching bases. V was pared by 2 bases and J by 3 bases, with 7 bases between. The CDR3 spans 13 residues. Per the germline V gene, CDR1 is SGHAT and CDR2 is FQNNGV.

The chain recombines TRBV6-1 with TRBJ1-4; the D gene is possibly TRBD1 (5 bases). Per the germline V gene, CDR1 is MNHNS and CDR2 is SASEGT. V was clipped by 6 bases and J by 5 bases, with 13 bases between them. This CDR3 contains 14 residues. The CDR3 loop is CASRKVGTNEKLFF. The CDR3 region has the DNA TGTGCCAGCAGAAAAGTGGGGACCAATGAAAAACTGTTTTTT.

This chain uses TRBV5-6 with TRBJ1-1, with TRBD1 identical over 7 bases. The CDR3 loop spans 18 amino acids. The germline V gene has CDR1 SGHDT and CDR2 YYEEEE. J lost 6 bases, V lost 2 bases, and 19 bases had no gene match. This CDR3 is CASSLWEGGLGHFPEAFF. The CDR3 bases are TGTGCCAGCAGCTTATGGGAAGGGGGCTTGGGCCACTTCCCTGAAGCTTTCTTT.

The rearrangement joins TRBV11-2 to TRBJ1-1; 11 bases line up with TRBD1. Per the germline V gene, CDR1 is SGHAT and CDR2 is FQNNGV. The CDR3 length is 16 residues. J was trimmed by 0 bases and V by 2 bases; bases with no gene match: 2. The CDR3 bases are TGTGCCAGCAGCTTAACGGGACAGGGGGTGAACACTGAAGCTTTCTTT. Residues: CASSLTGQGVNTEAFF.

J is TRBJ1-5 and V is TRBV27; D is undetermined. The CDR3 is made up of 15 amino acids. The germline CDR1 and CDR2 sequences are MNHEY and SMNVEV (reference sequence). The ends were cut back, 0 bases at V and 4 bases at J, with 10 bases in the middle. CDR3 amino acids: CASSLSGMGNQPQHF. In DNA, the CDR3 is TGTGCCAGCAGTTTATCAGGTATGGGGAATCAGCCCCAGCATTTT.

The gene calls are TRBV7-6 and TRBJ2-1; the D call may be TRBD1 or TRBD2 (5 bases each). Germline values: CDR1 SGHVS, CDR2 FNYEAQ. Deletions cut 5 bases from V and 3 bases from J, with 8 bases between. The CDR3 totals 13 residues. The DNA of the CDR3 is TGTGCCAGCAGCCGGGACGGCTACAATGAGCAGTTCTTC. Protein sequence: CASSRDGYNEQFF.

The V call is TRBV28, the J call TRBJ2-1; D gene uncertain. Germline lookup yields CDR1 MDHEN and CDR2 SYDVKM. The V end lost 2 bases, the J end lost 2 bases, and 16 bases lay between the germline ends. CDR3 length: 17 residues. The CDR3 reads CASSLRLASTTYNEQFF. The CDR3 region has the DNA TGTGCCAGCAGTTTAAGGCTGGCATCCACAACCTACAATGAGCAGTTCTTC.

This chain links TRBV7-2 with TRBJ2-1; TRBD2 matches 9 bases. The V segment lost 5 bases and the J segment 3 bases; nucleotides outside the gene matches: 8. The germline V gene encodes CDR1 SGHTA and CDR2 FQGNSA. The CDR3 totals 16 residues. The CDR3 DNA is TGTGCCAGCAGCCGAGCCGGGACTAGCATCTACAATGAGCAGTTCTTC. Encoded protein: CASSRAGTSIYNEQFF.

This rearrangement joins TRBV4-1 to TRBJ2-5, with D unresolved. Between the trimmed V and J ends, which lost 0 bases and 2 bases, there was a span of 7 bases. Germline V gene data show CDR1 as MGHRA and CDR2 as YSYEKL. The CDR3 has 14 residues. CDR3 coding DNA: TGCGCCAGCAGCCAAGATTGGGGTCAAGAGACCCAGTACTTC. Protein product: CASSQDWGQETQYF.

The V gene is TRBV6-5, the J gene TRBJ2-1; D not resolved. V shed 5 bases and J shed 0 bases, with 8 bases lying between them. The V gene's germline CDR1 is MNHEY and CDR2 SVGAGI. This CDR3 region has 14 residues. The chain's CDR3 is CASSPASSYNEQFF. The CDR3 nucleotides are TGTGCCAGCAGTCCGGCGAGCTCCTACAATGAGCAGTTCTTC.

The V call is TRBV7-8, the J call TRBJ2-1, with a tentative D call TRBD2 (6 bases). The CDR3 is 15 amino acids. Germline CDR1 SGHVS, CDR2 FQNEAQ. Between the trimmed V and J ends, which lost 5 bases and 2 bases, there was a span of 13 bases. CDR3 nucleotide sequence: TGTGCCAGCAGCAAGAACCGGGAGCCCTACAATGAGCAGTTCTTC. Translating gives CASSKNREPYNEQFF.